The entry that follows covers one T cell receptor (beta chain) sequence. Its antigen is unidentified. PCR amplification relied on 60 Vbeta primers (plus 13 Jbeta primers). Profiled with immunoSEQ multiplex PCR; TCRdb holds only in-frame clones, not every one. The sample contains about 100,000 clones, 63% of which appear only once. This entry is derived from a study of cytomegalovirus exposure and HLA in healthy donors. Study-wide points: Most likely, a cluster of highly shared sequence variants arose as a sequencing artifact.

The germline V gene encodes CDR1 SGHDT and CDR2 YYEEEE. CDR3 length: 16 residues. With 4 bases clipped from V and 6 bases from J, the junction kept 8 bases outside the gene matches. Source material: PBMCs. The receptor was derived from a human donor in good health. The chain links TRBV5-6 to TRBJ2-1; TRBD2 matches at 12 bases. The CDR3 bases are TGTGCCAGCAGCAGACGACTAGCGGGAGTCCCCAATGAGCAGTTCTTC. This encodes CASSRRLAGVPNEQFF.